Following are 10 T cell receptor beta chains from one sample sequenced in a study of early T cells in non-severe SARS-CoV-2 infection (dated by TCRdb to the early 2020s). Receptors were amplified or captured by 5' RACE. Instrument used: NextSeq 500. TCRdb handled the public reads itself, with Q25 trimming in fastp and clone calling in MiXCR, and kept productive beta chains. All rows with the same CDR3 protein become a single entry with the most common DNA and genes. Counted in this sample were approximately 100,000 distinct CDR3 sequences; roughly 15% of them appeared once. The ten largest clones capture roughly 1.3% of the sample. The sequenced sample was whole blood. These receptors came from an adult who was a healthcare worker with PCR-confirmed SARS-CoV-2 infection or an uninfected control (not recorded which).

This clonotype showed up just a few times. The chain has TRBV7-2 and TRBJ2-3, with D perhaps TRBD2 (6 bases). The germline gives CDR1 SGHTA, CDR2 FQGNSA. CDR3 length: 15 residues. Trimming removed 2 bases from V and 1 base from J, with 10 bases in between. CDR3 loop: CASSLLSGRTDTQYF. The DNA for the CDR3 is TGTGCCAGCAGCTTACTTAGCGGACGCACAGATACGCAGTATTTT.

This clonotype was seen more than once but under ten times. This sequence joins TRBV12-3 or TRBV12-4 and TRBJ2-2; the match to TRBD1 covers 7 bases. This CDR3 contains 14 residues. V shed 4 bases and J 9 bases; nucleotides not matched to a gene: 8. CDR3 DNA sequence: TGTGCCAGCAGTTCGACAGGGCCGGCCCGGGAGCTGTTTTTT. Translated, it gives CASSSTGPARELFF.

This clonotype was seen a few times. The chain recombines TRBV20-1 with TRBJ2-3; 9 bases line up with TRBD2. The CDR3 is made up of 13 amino acids. J gave up 6 bases and V 4 bases, and 5 bases lay outside the gene matches. From germline, CDR1 is DFQATT and CDR2 SNEGSKA (reference sequence). CDR3 nucleotide sequence: TGCAGTGCTACAGCGGGAGGCCAGGATACGCAGTATTTT. Its protein is CSATAGGQDTQYF.

This rearrangement joins TRBV15 to TRBJ2-3; 7 nucleotides line up with TRBD2. Losses at the gene ends were 0 bases for V and 4 bases for J; bases not matched to a gene: 7. The CDR3 has 16 residues. Germline-derived CDR1 and CDR2 are LNHNV and YYDKDF (reference sequence). CDR3 sequence reads: CATSRDRGEGSDTQYF. DNA of the CDR3: TGTGCCACCAGCAGAGACCGAGGGGAGGGTTCAGATACGCAGTATTTT.

V and J are TRBV6-2 or TRBV6-3 and TRBJ2-1, with a possible D match to TRBD2 (6 bases). The CDR3 contains 11 residues. The germline V and J ends were trimmed by 6 bases and 15 bases, with 15 bases remaining between them. Germline V gene lookup returns CDR1 MNHEY and CDR2 SVGEGT. In nucleotides, the CDR3 is TGTGCCAGCAGGTTGGGGGGATCCCGGTTCTTC. Translating gives CASRLGGSRFF.

This clonotype was seen more than once but under ten times. J is TRBJ1-2 and V is TRBV7-9, with D possibly being TRBD1 (5 bases). Between the trimmed V and J ends, which lost 1 base and 8 bases, there was a span of 11 bases. This CDR3 region has 13 residues. CDR1 SEHNR and CDR2 FQNEAQ come from the germline V gene (reference sequence). CDR3 residues: CASSLGDRPGYTF. The CDR3 DNA is TGTGCCAGCAGCTTAGGGGACCGACCCGGCTACACCTTC.

This chain links TRBV19 with TRBJ2-3; D possibly corresponds to TRBD2 (6 bases). Germline values: CDR1 LNHDA, CDR2 SQIVND (reference sequence). The CDR3 is made up of 15 amino acids. Trimming took off 5 bases at V and 2 bases at J, with 14 bases between the two ends. The CDR3 DNA is TGTGCCAGTAGTCCTAGCGCCTTCGACACAGATACGCAGTATTTT. Translating it yields CASSPSAFDTDTQYF.

This clonotype was detected a few times. The V and J genes are TRBV30 and TRBJ2-1; TRBD2 might be the D (5 bases). The CDR3 is 15 amino acids. V lost 1 base and J lost 9, with 19 bases in between. Germline lookup yields CDR1 GTSNPN and CDR2 SVGIG (reference sequence). CDR3: CAWSGSAEGWSEQFF. The DNA for the CDR3 is TGTGCCTGGAGTGGTTCAGCTGAGGGTTGGTCTGAGCAGTTCTTC.

This clonotype showed up just a few times. The genes are TRBV20-1 and TRBJ2-7, with D unresolved. Trimming stripped 1 base from V and 4 bases from J, with 11 bases between. Germline lookup yields CDR1 DFQATT and CDR2 SNEGSKA (reference sequence). This CDR3 is built from 13 residues. CDR3 DNA sequence: TGCAGTGCTAGAGTAGGCAGGAAATACGAGCAGTACTTC. Its translation is CSARVGRKYEQYF.

This clonotype has just a few counts. The genes are TRBV2 and TRBJ1-2; unclear D gene. Germline loops: CDR1 SNHLY, CDR2 FYNNEI. V was trimmed by 0 bases and J by 6 bases, leaving 8 bases between them. This CDR3 has 13 residues. CDR3 amino acids: CASSEALEDGYTF. The DNA of the CDR3 is TGTGCCAGCAGTGAAGCGCTAGAGGATGGCTACACCTTC.